The rows below give T cell receptor beta chains drawn from one sample of a study of control samples from healthy donors and cancer patients. Here immunoSEQ multiplex PCR was the method, and the copy in TCRdb shows in-frame clones only, minus some. Here the sample spans tens of thousands of clones, 91% being singletons. The sequenced sample consisted of blood. The receptors originated from a young man in good health. The CDR3 runs from the conserved cysteine through the conserved F or W. The order of the fields is V gene, J gene, clone size, D gene, CDR3 protein, CDR3 DNA. The D gene is left open where the match is weak. A clone size is listed for some rows: how often the clone was seen (once, few, many), or a class if it is expanded.

TRBV6-5	TRBJ2-3	.	.	CASSYEGVVGTDTQYF	TGTGCCAGCAGTTACGAAGGGGTCGTCGGCACAGATACGCAGTATTTT
TRBV21-1	TRBJ1-5	.	.	CASSRRSNQPQHF	TGTGCCAGCAGCAGAAGGAGCAATCAGCCCCAGCATTTT
TRBV21-1	TRBJ1-1	.	.	CASSSGDNPNTEAFF	TGTGCCAGCAGCAGTGGGGACAACCCGAACACTGAAGCTTTCTTT
TRBV29-1	TRBJ2-7	few	TRBD1	CSVETGEVHEQYF	TGCAGCGTTGAAACAGGGGAAGTCCACGAGCAGTACTTC
TRBV9	TRBJ2-1	.	TRBD2	CASSPSGGGTYNEQFF	TGTGCCAGCAGCCCCAGCGGGGGGGGAACCTACAATGAGCAGTTCTTC
TRBV25-1	TRBJ1-6	.	.	CASSEYYGERNSPLHF	TGTGCCAGCAGTGAATATTACGGTGAAAGGAATTCACCCCTCCACTTT
TRBV4-1	TRBJ1-5	.	.	CASSQDGRTQPQHF	TGCGCCAGCAGCCAAGACGGGAGGACTCAGCCCCAGCATTTT
TRBV19	TRBJ2-7	.	TRBD2	CASSDGLAGLGEQYF	TGTGCCAGTAGTGACGGACTAGCGGGATTGGGGGAGCAGTACTTC
TRBV6-1	TRBJ1-1	few	.	CASSDVPGLYTEAFF	TGTGCCAGCAGTGACGTCCCGGGGCTTTACACTGAAGCTTTCTTT
TRBV9	TRBJ2-1	.	.	CASSEGIYNEQFF	TGTGCCAGCAGCGAAGGGATATACAATGAGCAGTTCTTC
TRBV6-6	TRBJ1-4	.	.	CASKRTVGEKLFF	TGTGCCAGCAAACGAACAGTCGGCGAAAAACTGTTTTTT
TRBV9	TRBJ1-6	few	.	CASSPQSNSPLHF	TGTGCCAGCAGCCCACAGAGTAATTCACCCCTCCACTTT
TRBV5-4	TRBJ2-5	.	TRBD2	CASSPVSGTQETQYF	TGTGCCAGCAGCCCAGTTAGCGGGACCCAAGAGACCCAGTACTTC
TRBV10-1	TRBJ1-1	.	.	CARPPGHPSTEAFF	TGCGCCAGACCCCCCGGGCATCCAAGCACTGAAGCTTTCTTT
TRBV15	TRBJ2-7	.	.	CATSTPEQSYEQYF	TGTGCCACCAGCACCCCGGAACAGTCCTACGAGCAGTACTTC
TRBV6-6	TRBJ2-6	.	TRBD1	CASSHRDRTYSGANVLTF	TGTGCCAGCAGTCACCGGGACAGAACTTACTCTGGGGCCAACGTCCTGACTTTC
TRBV4-1	TRBJ1-1	.	.	CASSPKGDSNTEAFF	TGCGCCAGCAGCCCTAAGGGGGACTCCAACACTGAAGCTTTCTTT
TRBV7-8	TRBJ1-4	.	TRBD1	CASSFPDRATNEKLFF	TGTGCCAGCAGCTTCCCTGACAGGGCAACTAATGAAAAACTGTTTTTT
TRBV4-2	TRBJ1-3	few	.	CASSQDRYSGNTIYF	TGTGCCAGCAGCCAAGATCGTTACAGTGGAAACACCATATATTTT
TRBV14	TRBJ2-3	.	.	CASSLGGTGDTQYF	TGTGCCAGCAGCCTTGGGGGAACGGGAGATACGCAGTATTTT
TRBV27	TRBJ2-1	once	.	CASRTQLGIAGQYTHNEQFF	TGTGCCAGCAGAACCCAGCTGGGGATAGCGGGACAGTACACCCACAATGAGCAGTTCTTC
TRBV5-4	TRBJ2-1	.	.	CASSRDSFSYNEQFF	TGTGCCAGCAGCAGGGACTCTTTCTCCTACAATGAGCAGTTCTTC
TRBV30	TRBJ2-3	.	.	CASGPAADTQYF	TGTGCCTCAGGCCCCGCGGCGGATACGCAGTATTTT
TRBV29-1	TRBJ2-2	once	.	CSVDATGELFF	TGCAGCGTTGATGCCACCGGGGAGCTGTTTTTT
TRBV2	TRBJ2-2	once	TRBD2	CASSRTSADTGELFF	TGTGCCAGCAGTCGGACTAGCGCCGACACCGGGGAGCTGTTTTTT